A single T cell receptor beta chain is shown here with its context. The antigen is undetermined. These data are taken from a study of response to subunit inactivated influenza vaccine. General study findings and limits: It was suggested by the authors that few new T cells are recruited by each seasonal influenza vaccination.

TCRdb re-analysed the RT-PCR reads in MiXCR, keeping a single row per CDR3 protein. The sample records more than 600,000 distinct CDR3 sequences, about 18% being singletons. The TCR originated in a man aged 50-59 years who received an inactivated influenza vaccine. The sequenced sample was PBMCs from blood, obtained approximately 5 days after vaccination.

CDR3 coding DNA: TGCGCCAGCAAATTCGGGACTACCTACGAGCAGTACTTC. Protein: CASKFGTTYEQYF. V gene TRBV10-2 combines with J gene TRBJ2-7, with 7 bases matching TRBD2. V lost 7 bases to trimming and J lost 2 bases; unmatched junction nucleotides: 5. Per the germline V gene, CDR1 is WSHSY and CDR2 is SAAADI. The CDR3 totals 13 residues.